The 21 T cell receptor beta chains listed next were all sequenced from one sample in a study of blood T cell repertoires in COVID-19. Repertoires were generated with immunoSEQ multiplex PCR, while TCRdb's copy carries only in-frame clones and drops some. The top ten clones hold 0.8% to 0.9% of a sample with approximately 400,000 clones, 90% to 95% of them seen once. Sample: PBMCs or T cells enriched from blood (not recorded which). The receptors shown here come from a woman between 35 and 50 years old who had been exposed to COVID-19.

This rearrangement joins TRBV29-1 to TRBJ1-2, with D possibly matching TRBD1 (6 bases). This CDR3 is 14 amino acids long. V was shortened by 4 bases and J by 12 bases, with 24 bases between the two germline ends. CDR1 SQVTM and CDR2 ANQGSEA come from the germline V gene. The CDR3 nucleotides are TGCAGCGTTGTACGGGTGGGGGCAGACGTAGGGAACACCTTC. Its translation is CSVVRVGADVGNTF.

The chain has TRBV6-2 or TRBV6-3 and TRBJ2-7; TRBD2 matches at 13 bases. V dropped 5 bases and J dropped 2; count of bases not matched to a gene: 9. CDR1 is MNHEY and CDR2 is SVGEGT in the germline V gene. The CDR3 has 17 amino acids. CDR3 protein: CASSRQGLAGNTYEQYF. CDR3 in DNA: TGTGCCAGCAGTCGCCAGGGACTAGCGGGGAACACCTACGAGCAGTACTTC.

The chain employs TRBV18 and TRBJ2-5; no definite D call. The CDR3 has 13 residues. Germline-derived CDR1 and CDR2 are KGHSH and LQKENI. The germline V and J ends were trimmed by 4 bases and 2 bases, with 8 bases remaining between them. The CDR3 DNA sequence: TGTGCCAGCTCACGGTATACTCAAGAGACCCAGTACTTC. Translated: CASSRYTQETQYF.

The chain joins TRBV2 to TRBJ1-3, with D unresolved. The germline V gene encodes CDR1 SNHLY and CDR2 FYNNEI. The CDR3 is made up of 15 amino acids. Trimming shortened V by 6 bases and J by 1 base, and 13 bases separated the two germline ends. CDR3 sequence reads: CASRDGRVSGNTIYF. DNA of the CDR3: TGTGCCAGCAGAGACGGGAGAGTATCTGGAAACACCATATATTTT. Filled out from reference TRBV2 and TRBJ1-3, the complete variable domain reads EPEVTQTPSHQVTQMGQEVILRCVPISNHLYFYWYRQILGQKVEFLVSFYNNEISEKSEIFDDQFSVERPDGSNFTLKIRSTKLEDSAMYFCASRDGRVSGNTIYFGEGSWLTVV.

The CDR3 sequence: CASNRNTGELFF. CDR3 DNA sequence: TGTGCCAGCAACAGGAACACCGGGGAGCTGTTTTTT. The chain employs TRBV2 and TRBJ2-2; D ambiguous. Germline CDR1 reads SNHLY; CDR2 reads FYNNEI. CDR3 length: 12 residues. The V end lost 7 bases, the J end lost 1 base, and 4 bases lay between the germline ends.

This clone was picked up one time. The chain joins TRBV25-1 to TRBJ1-2; 10 nucleotides match TRBD1. There are 15 residues in the CDR3. The ends lost 3 bases at V and 4 bases at J; junction bases unmatched: 5. Germline-derived CDR1 and CDR2 are MGHDK and SYGVNS. CDR3 sequence: CASSDEDRGIYGYTF. The CDR3 DNA reads TGTGCCAGCAGTGATGAGGACAGGGGGATCTATGGCTACACCTTC.

The CDR3 bases are TGTGCCAGCAGTTGGACTAGCGGGGGGCAATACAATGAGCAGTTCTTC. Its protein is CASSWTSGGQYNEQFF. The rearrangement joins TRBV2 to TRBJ2-1, with 14 bases identical to TRBD2. CDR1 and CDR2 from the germline V gene are SNHLY and FYNNEI. V shed 5 bases and J 4 bases; nucleotides not matched to a gene: 4. The CDR3 has 16 amino acids.

The CDR3 DNA follows: TGTGCCAGCAGACACGGGACTTTGTACCAAGAGACCCAGTACTTC. It translates to CASRHGTLYQETQYF. The chain has TRBV7-2 and TRBJ2-5, with D perhaps TRBD2 (6 bases). In germline, CDR1 is SGHTA, CDR2 FQGNSA. The CDR3 covers 15 residues. With 6 bases removed from V and 0 bases from J, the gap between germline ends came to 14 bases.

This chain connects TRBV3-1 (or the pseudogene TRBV3-2) to TRBJ2-7; D is perhaps TRBD2 (7 bases). V lost 1 base and J 7 bases, leaving 14 bases between the germline ends. The germline gives CDR1 LGHDT, CDR2 YNNKEL (reference sequence). The CDR3 is 14 amino acids. In nucleotides, the CDR3 is TGTGCCAGCAGCCAAGCGCGGGGGCTCGAAGAGCAGTACTTC. It is translated as CASSQARGLEEQYF.

The rearrangement joins TRBV19 to TRBJ2-5; 10 bases agree with TRBD1. V dropped 11 bases and J dropped 7; count of bases not matched to a gene: 10. The germline V gene encodes CDR1 LNHDA and CDR2 SQIVND (reference sequence). This CDR3 contains 13 residues. This CDR3 is CASTGQGIGTQYF. The CDR3 DNA follows: TGTGCCTCTACGGGACAGGGGATTGGGACCCAGTACTTC.

The rearrangement joins TRBV3-1 (or the pseudogene TRBV3-2) to TRBJ2-1; 8 positions agree with TRBD2. There are 15 residues in the CDR3. CDR1 and CDR2 (germline): LGHDT, YNNKEL (reference sequence). With V trimmed by 1 base and J by 6 bases, 5 bases remained unmatched. The CDR3 nucleotides are TGTGCCAGCAGCCAAGGTAACGGGGGGGCCAATGAGCAGTTCTTC. The encoded protein is CASSQGNGGANEQFF.

The chain combines TRBV19 with TRBJ2-6; the D gene is possibly TRBD2 (6 bases). Trimming took off 0 bases at V and 1 base at J, with 7 bases between the two ends. This CDR3 contains 16 residues. Germline lookup yields CDR1 LNHDA and CDR2 SQIVND (reference sequence). CDR3 in DNA: TGTGCCAGTAGTATAGAGCGGGATTCTGGGGCCAACGTCCTGACTTTC. This codes for CASSIERDSGANVLTF.

The chain is built from TRBV6-5 and TRBJ2-2; a possible D gene is TRBD2 (5 bases). Trimming cost V 6 bases and J 7 bases, with 9 bases left between them. This CDR3 has 12 amino acids. Germline values: CDR1 MNHEY, CDR2 SVGAGI. CDR3 loop: CASSRDIGELFF. CDR3 in DNA: TGTGCCAGCAGCCGGGATATCGGGGAGCTGTTTTTT.

This CDR3 is CASSQIAGGIETQYF. CDR3 DNA: TGTGCCAGCAGCCAGATAGCGGGAGGCATTGAGACCCAGTACTTC. V gene TRBV7-8 combines with J gene TRBJ2-5, with 10 positions matching TRBD2. Unmatched junction bases numbered 8, after V lost 5 bases and J lost 5 bases. The CDR3 spans 15 residues. The germline CDR1 and CDR2 sequences are SGHVS and FQNEAQ.

The chain carries TRBV7-9 and TRBJ1-2; D possibly corresponds to TRBD1 (5 bases). CDR1 SEHNR and CDR2 FQNEAQ come from the germline V gene (reference sequence). The germline V and J ends were trimmed by 2 bases and 6 bases, with 10 bases remaining between them. The CDR3 sequence is 13 residues long. The CDR3 DNA is TGTGCCAGCAGCTTACAGGGAAGCCATGGCTACACCTTC. It yields the protein CASSLQGSHGYTF.

This rearrangement joins TRBV18 to TRBJ2-2, with 7 positions matching TRBD1. The V and J ends lost 3 bases and 3 bases, in that order; junction bases with no gene match: 7. Germline CDR1 is KGHSH and CDR2 is LQKENI. This CDR3 contains 16 residues. The CDR3, as DNA: TGTGCCAGCTCACCTACGACAGGGTGGGACACCGGGGAGCTGTTTTTT. Protein: CASSPTTGWDTGELFF.

This chain uses TRBV19 with TRBJ1-1; D is unresolved. Germline CDR1 LNHDA, CDR2 SQIVND (reference sequence). The CDR3 loop spans 14 amino acids. Trimming removed 2 bases at V and 0 bases at J, with 7 bases between. CDR3 in DNA: TGTGCCAGTAGTATACGGCGGATGAACACTGAAGCTTTCTTT. It yields the protein CASSIRRMNTEAFF.

The rearrangement joins TRBV6-2 or TRBV6-3 to TRBJ1-1; tentative D call: TRBD1 (6 bases). Germline V gene sequence: CDR1 MNHEY, CDR2 SVGEGT. The CDR3 contains 17 residues. V was cut by 2 bases and J by 9 bases, with 25 bases left in between. CDR3 loop: CASSYILGGGSGGKAFF. DNA for the CDR3: TGTGCCAGCAGTTACATTTTGGGCGGGGGCTCCGGGGGAAAAGCTTTCTTT.

Comment on this clone: A junction end diverges from the germline sequence, so it may reflect a read error. In DNA, the CDR3 is TGTGCCAGCAGCTTTAATGGCGGCCTAGAGTCTTTC. It specifies CASSFNGGLESF. This sequence joins TRBV5-4 and TRBJ2-6; D not certain. The CDR3 length is 12 residues. Germline CDR1 SGHNT, CDR2 YYREEE (reference sequence).

The CDR3 sequence is CASSTTGSDFGYTF. CDR3 sequence (DNA): TGTGCCAGCAGCACGACGGGGAGCGATTTCGGCTACACCTTC. This rearrangement joins TRBV9 to TRBJ1-2, with D unresolved. Trimming left V 4 bases short and J 8 bases short, with 18 bases between. This CDR3 has 14 amino acids. CDR1 is SGDLS, CDR2 YYNGEE, per germline.

This chain joins TRBV7-2 and TRBJ2-7, with D perhaps matching TRBD1 (5 bases). V shed 2 bases and J shed 1 base, with 9 bases lying between them. CDR1 is SGHTA, CDR2 FQGNSA, per germline. The CDR3 sequence is 14 residues long. The CDR3 coding sequence is TGTGCCAGCAGCTTATGGGGCAGGTCCTACGAGCAGTACTTC. Amino acids: CASSLWGRSYEQYF.